This T cell receptor (beta chain) was recovered during a study of T cells in localized non-small cell lung cancer (dated by TCRdb to about 2020). Notes on the research overall: Comparing tumors with uninvolved tumor-adjacent lungs, the study looked at the T cell repertoires of fewer than 250 patients with early-stage NSCLC. The cohort comprised 200 to 300 treatment-naïve NSCLC patients with resected, localized lung tumors. A mean age of around 69 years was recorded for the NSCLC patients, of whom some 130 were male and about a hundred were female. Beyond this particular receptor, the publication reports: Multi-region tumor sequencing was not performed, so intratumor heterogeneity could not be excluded. Higher T cell density in blood was associated with longer overall survival, whereas higher clonality in adjacent lung was associated with shorter survival. A median of 57 of the top 100 tumor clones turned up in the paired uninvolved adjacent lung, and around 27 of those clones also ranked among the top 100 of that same adjacent lung. Uninvolved tumor-adjacent lung showed the highest T cell clonality, higher than tumor, which suggests more focused antigenic responses in the adjacent lung. Because of the exploratory design, TCR variables were selected using unadjusted p-values without false-discovery rate correction.

At diagnosis, peripheral blood, uninvolved tumor-adjacent lung and tumor were collected and were preserved as a mix of fresh-frozen and FFPE material. For TCR repertoire profiling, blood samples were analyzed in the form of peripheral blood mononuclear cells. TCR beta CDR3 regions were sequenced from DNA using the immunoSEQ Assay. The published analysis was carried out like this. T cell density was computed as TCR beta template counts normalized to usable DNA estimated by amplifying housekeeping genes. Using the preseqR package, richness was estimated by extrapolating to 120,000 templates for tissue samples and 400,000 templates for PBMC samples. Clonality was taken to be one minus Pielou's evenness. Differential abundance testing on productive amino-acid clonotypes, with a minimum total count of 5 and an alpha of 0.1, was used to identify tissue-enriched TCRs. The Jaccard Index and the Morisita Overlap Index were used to measure repertoire overlap between compartments. GLIPH grouped TCR beta CDR3s together with public tetramer-defined viral CDR3s, and a viral motif had to include at least three viral sequences and show V-gene enrichment. Sourced from immuneACCESS, this table was stored by TCRdb with only in-frame sequences that have V and J called. A share of the clones is absent; for the studies checked, an unresolved V gene accounts for under half, and the remainder has no known explanation. D and trimming were read from the DNA, whereas the V and J calls and clone size are those reported in that table. The sample yields about 26,000 clones; under 95% were counted once. The ten largest account for around 4.2% of the sample.

The CDR3 numbers 15 residues from cysteine through phenylalanine. The DNA shown is the 45-base CDR3, in frame from base 1. CDR1 and CDR2, per the germline V gene, are SGHRS and YFSETQ. V is pared back by 0 bases and J by 3 bases, with 13 bases lying between the germline termini. A remark on this clone: Its antigen remains unidentified. Per-nucleotide qualities are absent, and no much larger clonotype sits a single base away.

The rearrangement joined TRBV5-1 to TRBJ2-7; TRBD2 is perhaps the D gene, given 5 matching bases. This clonotype was sampled from a female donor of 60 years or more with stage II squamous cell lung carcinoma. The source was peripheral blood, collected before any cancer treatment. The DNA reads TGCGCCAGCAGCTTGGCCGAGGGAGCTTTCTACGAGCAGTACTTC. It codes for CASSLAEGAFYEQYF.